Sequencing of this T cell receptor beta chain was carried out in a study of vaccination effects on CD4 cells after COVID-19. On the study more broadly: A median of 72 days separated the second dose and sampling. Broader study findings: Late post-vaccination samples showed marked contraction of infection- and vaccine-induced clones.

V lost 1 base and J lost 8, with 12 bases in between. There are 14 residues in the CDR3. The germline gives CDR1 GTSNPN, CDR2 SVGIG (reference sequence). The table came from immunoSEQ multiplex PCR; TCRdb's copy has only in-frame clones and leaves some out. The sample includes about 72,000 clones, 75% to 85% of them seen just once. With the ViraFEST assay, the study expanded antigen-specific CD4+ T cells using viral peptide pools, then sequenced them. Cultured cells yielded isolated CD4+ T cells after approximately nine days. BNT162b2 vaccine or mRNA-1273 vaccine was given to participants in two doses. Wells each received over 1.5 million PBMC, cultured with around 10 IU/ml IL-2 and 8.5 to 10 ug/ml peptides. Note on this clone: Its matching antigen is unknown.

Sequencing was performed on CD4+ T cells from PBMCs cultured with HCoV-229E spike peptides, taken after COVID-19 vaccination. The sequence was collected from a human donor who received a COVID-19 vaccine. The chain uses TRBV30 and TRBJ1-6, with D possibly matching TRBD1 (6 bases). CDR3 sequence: CAWSERRGYSPLHF. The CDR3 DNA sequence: TGTGCCTGGAGTGAGCGCAGGGGCTATTCACCCCTCCACTTT.